This entry concerns a single TCR beta chain. The CDR3 consists of 19 residues. V lost 0 bases, J lost 0 bases, and 20 bases lay in between. CDR1 is MNHNS, CDR2 SASEGT, per germline. The data derive from a study of siplizumab effects on memory and regulatory T cells. Roughly 10^5 TCR templates were assayed per sample. Profiling relied on immunoSEQ multiplex PCR, and the TCRdb table lists in-frame clones only, not all of them. The sample records some 120,000 clones, roughly 94% being singletons. Material: non-Treg CD4+ T cells sorted from blood. The chain employs TRBV6-1 and TRBJ2-5, with D perhaps matching TRBD2 (5 bases). The TCR originated in a human donor in good health. The CDR3 protein is CASSEAEGSLIGYQETQYF. The CDR3, as DNA: TGTGCCAGCAGTGAAGCGGAAGGGAGCCTAATCGGGTACCAAGAGACCCAGTACTTC.